The 23 T cell receptor beta chains listed next were all sequenced from one sample in a study of blood T cells in healthy people across ages. PCR was performed a second time for about 6 to 12 cycles using a sample-barcoded 5' primer and a J-beta primer mix. TCRdb called the 5' RACE reads again in MiXCR, with one record for every CDR3 protein. The sample lists about 1 million distinct CDR3 sequences; 40% to 45% were seen once. Sequencing was performed on blood. Every receptor here comes from a woman aged 55-75 years in good health.

The V and J genes are TRBV12-3 or TRBV12-4 and TRBJ2-4; possibly TRBD1 for D (5 bases). This CDR3 contains 13 residues. V lost 6 bases and J 2 bases, leaving 8 bases between the germline ends. The CDR3 here is CASRRGPKNIQYF. In DNA, the CDR3 is TGTGCCAGCAGAAGGGGTCCCAAAAACATTCAGTACTTC.

The V gene is TRBV10-3, the J gene TRBJ2-5, with D perhaps TRBD1 or TRBD2 (5 bases each). Trimming pared 2 bases from V and 8 bases from J, leaving 12 bases between. CDR3 length: 13 amino acids. Germline loops: CDR1 ENHRY, CDR2 SYGVKD. CDR3 nucleotide sequence: TGTGCCATCAGTGAGCCGTCAGGGAGTACCCAGTACTTC. Translating it yields CAISEPSGSTQYF.

This clonotype was observed a few times. The chain joins TRBV20-1 to TRBJ1-1, with 7 bases that match TRBD1. The V gene end was trimmed by 5 bases and the J gene end by 0 bases; junction bases not matched to a gene: 6. CDR1 and CDR2 (germline): DFQATT, SNEGSKA (reference sequence). CDR3 size: 14 residues. CDR3 coding DNA: TGCAGTGCTTCAAGGGACAGCCTGAACACTGAAGCTTTCTTT. Translation: CSASRDSLNTEAFF.

The chain links TRBV21-1 to TRBJ2-1; the DNA was not used to check the table's D call, TRBD2. TRBV21-1 is given as a pseudogene. CDR3 size: 11 residues. The CDR3 region has the DNA TGTGCCAGGGGAGGGACTACCGAGCAGTTCTTC. It is translated as CARGGTTEQFF.

This chain joins TRBV4-1 and TRBJ2-7; possible D gene TRBD2, 6 bases. V gave up 1 base and J gave up 2 bases, with 12 bases separating them. From germline, CDR1 is MGHRA and CDR2 YSYEKL. The CDR3 covers 15 residues. CDR3 residues: CASSQARDHPYEQYF. The CDR3 coding sequence is TGCGCCAGCAGCCAAGCGCGGGACCACCCCTACGAGCAGTACTTC.

A few counts support this clonotype. The chain links TRBV6-5 to TRBJ1-5; maybe TRBD1 (6 bases). The CDR3 length is 15 residues. V gave up 4 bases and J gave up 9 bases, with 19 bases separating them. Germline V CDR1 and CDR2: MNHEY, SVGAGI. For the CDR3, the DNA is TGTGCCAGCAGTTTCACGACAGGACCGGGGTCGCCCCAGCATTTT. Translating it yields CASSFTTGPGSPQHF.

The chain has TRBV5-6 and TRBJ2-7; TRBD2 matches 13 bases. Trimming cost V 4 bases and J 2 bases; bases outside gene matches: 12. Germline loops: CDR1 SGHDT, CDR2 YYEEEE. CDR3 length: 18 residues. CDR3 coding DNA: TGTGCCAGCAGCCCCCGAACTAGCGGGAGGGCCCCCACCTACGAGCAGTACTTC. The encoded protein is CASSPRTSGRAPTYEQYF.

This clonotype was seen a few times. The rearrangement uses TRBV4-1 and TRBJ2-7, with a possible D match to TRBD1 (6 bases). Germline V CDR1 and CDR2: MGHRA, YSYEKL. V was clipped by 1 base and J by 2 bases, with 9 bases between them. The CDR3 consists of 14 residues. The CDR3 protein is CASSQAQGPYEQYF. The DNA of the CDR3 is TGCGCCAGCAGCCAAGCACAGGGTCCCTACGAGCAGTACTTC.

V usage is TRBV20-1 and J usage is TRBJ2-5; tentative D call: TRBD2 (6 bases). Per the germline V gene, CDR1 is DFQATT and CDR2 is SNEGSKA (reference sequence). Trimming removed 6 bases from V and 5 bases from J, with 22 bases in between. The CDR3 is 15 amino acids. The CDR3 DNA reads as TGCAGTGCCAGTGCGGGAATGGGTTCTAGGGAGACCCAGTACTTC. This encodes CSASAGMGSRETQYF.

J is TRBJ1-1 and V is TRBV7-9; 9 bases are a match to TRBD1. Trimming removed 6 bases from V and 4 bases from J; junction bases left unmatched: 12. Germline CDR1 SEHNR, CDR2 FQNEAQ (reference sequence). The CDR3 covers 16 residues. CDR3 bases: TGTGCCAGCAGTCCCACAGGGGGCGCGAGTTCCACTGAAGCTTTCTTT. This codes for CASSPTGGASSTEAFF.

This rearrangement joins TRBV27 to TRBJ1-2; 7 bases line up with TRBD1. The ends lost 2 bases at V and 0 bases at J; junction bases unmatched: 12. The CDR3 runs 18 residues. Germline V CDR1 and CDR2: MNHEY, SMNVEV (reference sequence). Here the CDR3 reads CASSLHRGLLPTNYGYTF. CDR3 in DNA: TGTGCCAGCAGTTTACACAGGGGCCTTCTACCCACTAACTATGGCTACACCTTC.

The chain couples TRBV7-3 to TRBJ2-1, with 13 positions matching TRBD2. Trimming at V came to 2 bases and at J to 4 bases, leaving 5 bases not matched to a gene. The V gene's germline CDR1 is SGHTA and CDR2 FQGTGA. This CDR3 region has 17 residues. CDR3 amino acids: CASSLATLAGGYNEQFF. The DNA of the CDR3 is TGTGCCAGCAGCTTAGCTACACTAGCGGGAGGGTACAATGAGCAGTTCTTC.

This clonotype was detected a few times. The chain recombines TRBV15 with TRBJ2-5; unclear D gene. The length of the CDR3 is 15 residues. Germline lookup yields CDR1 LNHNV and CDR2 YYDKDF (reference sequence). Trimming shortened V by 0 bases and J by 0 bases, and 8 bases separated the two germline ends. The CDR3 sequence is CATSRDLGNQETQYF. The CDR3 DNA is TGTGCCACCAGCAGAGATCTGGGAAACCAAGAGACCCAGTACTTC.

The chain carries TRBV27 and TRBJ2-1; D perhaps matches TRBD2 (5 bases). Germline V gene sequence: CDR1 MNHEY, CDR2 SMNVEV (reference sequence). The V and J ends lost 3 bases and 7 bases respectively, with 10 bases between them. The CDR3 sequence is 13 residues long. CDR3 nucleotide sequence: TGTGCCAGCAGTTTTGTCAGAGGGAATGAGCAGTTCTTC. As protein: CASSFVRGNEQFF.

This clonotype was observed a handful of times. The genes are TRBV14 and TRBJ2-6; D ambiguous. The CDR3 runs to 12 residues. Germline lookup yields CDR1 SGHDN and CDR2 FVKESK. The germline V and J ends were trimmed by 2 bases and 11 bases, with 7 bases remaining between them. The CDR3 spells CASSQSSYVLTF. Written as DNA, the CDR3 is TGTGCCAGCAGCCAAAGCAGCTACGTCCTGACTTTC. Full variable domain (missing parts from reference TRBV14 and TRBJ2-6): EAGVTQFPSHSVIEKGQTVTLRCDPISGHDNLYWYRRVMGKEIKFLLHFVKESKQDESGMPNNRFLAERTGGTYSTLKVQPAELEDSGVYFCASSQSSYVLTFGAGSRLTVL.

This clonotype was recorded once. This CDR3 reads CASRPTDSSSNQPQHF. CDR3 in DNA: TGTGCCAGCAGACCTACGGACAGTTCGAGCAATCAGCCCCAGCATTTT. The chain recombines TRBV27 with TRBJ1-5; a possible D gene is TRBD1 (6 bases). V was clipped by 6 bases and J by 1 base, with 16 bases between them. CDR1 and CDR2 from the germline V gene are MNHEY and SMNVEV (reference sequence). CDR3 size: 16 residues.

This clonotype has more than one count but fewer than ten. The V call is TRBV11-2, the J call TRBJ2-4, with 9 bases matching TRBD2. This CDR3 spans 14 amino acids. Germline values: CDR1 SGHAT, CDR2 FQNNGV. The V segment lost 3 bases and the J segment 7 bases; nucleotides outside the gene matches: 4. The CDR3 loop reads CASSLAGTSNIQYF. Here the CDR3 DNA reads TGTGCCAGCAGCTTGGCCGGGACTAGCAACATTCAGTACTTC.

The chain is built from TRBV12-3 or TRBV12-4 and TRBJ1-3; D call uncertain. This CDR3 has 14 amino acids. V was pared by 1 base and J by 4 bases, with 8 bases between. The CDR3 region is CASSLGRDGNTIYF. As DNA, the CDR3 is TGTGCCAGCAGTTTAGGGCGCGACGGAAACACCATATATTTT.

This clonotype was detected only a few times. The chain recombines TRBV3-1 with TRBJ2-7; D ambiguous. V was cut by 0 bases and J by 2 bases, with 14 bases left in between. The CDR3 is 16 amino acids. Germline values: CDR1 LGHDT, CDR2 YNNKEL (reference sequence). The CDR3 sequence is CASSQDVPRRTYEQYF. The CDR3 coding sequence is TGTGCCAGCAGCCAAGATGTCCCGAGGAGAACCTACGAGCAGTACTTC.

As regards this clonotype: The junction does not match germline at one end; this may be a read error. This sequence joins TRBV27 and TRBJ1-2; 9 positions agree with TRBD1. The V gene's germline CDR1 is MNHEY and CDR2 SMNVEV (reference sequence). The CDR3 runs to 16 residues. The CDR3 sequence: CAGSQHTGGASDGYTF. CDR3 DNA: TGTGCCGGCAGTCAACATACAGGGGGCGCTTCTGACGGCTACACCTTC.

The sample holds a few counts of this clonotype. The chain employs TRBV4-1 and TRBJ2-7; 7 bases line up with TRBD1. The ends lost 4 bases at V and 6 bases at J; junction bases unmatched: 12. CDR3 length equals 15 residues. CDR1 is MGHRA and CDR2 is YSYEKL in the germline V gene. The CDR3, as DNA: TGCGCCAGCAGCCTCGGAGACAGGGTTCCCGCCGAGCAGTACTTC. Protein sequence: CASSLGDRVPAEQYF.

The gene calls are TRBV6-9 and TRBJ1-2; 9 nucleotides line up with TRBD1. Unmatched junction bases numbered 9, after V lost 5 bases and J lost 8 bases. The germline gives CDR1 MNHGY, CDR2 SVAAGI. The CDR3 runs to 14 residues. The CDR3 sequence is CASSIGTGLGGYTF. CDR3 DNA sequence: TGTGCCAGCAGTATTGGGACAGGGCTAGGCGGCTACACCTTC.

This rearrangement joins TRBV6-6 to TRBJ2-1; D unresolved. This CDR3 has 13 amino acids. The V gene's germline CDR1 is MNHNY and CDR2 SVGAGI (reference sequence). The V and J ends lost 6 bases and 0 bases respectively, with 6 bases between them. The CDR3 loop is CASRDDSYNEQFF. The CDR3 DNA reads TGTGCCAGCAGGGATGACTCCTACAATGAGCAGTTCTTC.